The sequence of this T cell receptor beta chain was determined in a study of shared clonotypes between healthy human individuals. Overall study: Participating donors consisted of two women and three men aged 18 to 49. Study-level results: Compared with clonotypes that all four donors shared, non-shared clonotypes had lower generation probabilities. Clonotype sharing levels among donors were expected to vary with sequencing depth.

With respect to this clone: The target antigen is unknown.

The naive CD8 subset, CD45RO-negative cells positively selected for CCR7, excluded terminally differentiated effector memory CD45RA+ cells. The V and J ends lost 0 bases and 5 bases respectively, with 10 bases between them. CDR3 size: 14 residues. The germline gives CDR1 LNHDA, CDR2 SQIVND (reference sequence). Sequencing was at deep level. Method: immunoSEQ multiplex PCR; TCRdb's copy keeps in-frame clones and lacks some. The sample consists of millions of clones, roughly 91% of them appearing once. Sequences were obtained from naive CD8+ T cells from PBMCs. The sequence came from a young man in good health. Some clones in this sample may be carry-over from other donors' samples. The chain joins TRBV19 to TRBJ1-2; D unresolved. The CDR3 nucleotides read TGTGCCAGTAGTATAGATCCGGTTTCATATGGCTACACCTTC. It codes for CASSIDPVSYGYTF.